Shown below are 21 T cell receptor beta chains from a single sample sequenced in a study of blood T cell repertoires in COVID-19. Assay: immunoSEQ multiplex PCR; the TCRdb copy retains only in-frame clones and omits some. Of 94,000 or so clones in the sample, 70% to 85% were seen once. The sequencing sample was made of peripheral blood. These receptor sequences come from a man aged 55 to 70 with acute or convalescent COVID-19.

This clone has just one count. Other DNA sequences in this sample translate to the same CDR3. This chain links TRBV18 with TRBJ1-1; 8 bases match TRBD1. The V segment lost 2 bases and the J segment 4 bases; nucleotides outside the gene matches: 0. Germline CDR1 reads KGHSH; CDR2 reads LQKENI. The CDR3 is made up of 13 amino acids. Written as DNA, the CDR3 is TGTGCCAGCTCACCAACAGGGGGCACTGAAGCTTTCTTT. Translated, it gives CASSPTGGTEAFF. Supplemented by reference TRBV18 and TRBJ1-1, the full variable domain reads NAGVMQNPRHLVRRRGQEARLRCSPMKGHSHVYWYRQLPEEGLKFMVYLQKENIIDESGMPKERFSAEFPKEGPSILRIQQVVRGDSAAYFCASSPTGGTEAFFGQGTRLTVV.

The V and J genes are TRBV6-6 and TRBJ1-4; 7 bases agree with TRBD1. Unmatched junction bases numbered 4, after V lost 0 bases and J lost 3 bases. Germline-derived CDR1 and CDR2 are MNHNY and SVGAGI (reference sequence). This CDR3 spans 16 amino acids. The CDR3 coding sequence is TGTGCCAGCAGTTACTCTGGGGACAGTCCTAATGAAAAACTGTTTTTT. The encoded protein is CASSYSGDSPNEKLFF.

The V gene is TRBV9, the J gene TRBJ1-1; D not certain. V lost 0 bases to trimming and J lost 0 bases, with 6 bases between them. Germline V gene lookup returns CDR1 SGDLS and CDR2 YYNGEE. This CDR3 comprises 14 residues. For the CDR3, the DNA is TGTGCCAGCAGCGTAGCTCCGGTGAACACTGAAGCTTTCTTT. It is translated as CASSVAPVNTEAFF.

The gene calls are TRBV5-6 and TRBJ1-2; D may be TRBD1 (5 bases). Germline CDR1 reads SGHDT; CDR2 reads YYEEEE. This CDR3 has 16 amino acids. The V and J ends lost 0 bases and 3 bases respectively, with 15 bases between them. The CDR3 here is CASSLGLRGIDYGYTF. The CDR3 bases are TGTGCCAGCAGCTTGGGGCTCCGGGGGATCGACTATGGCTACACCTTC.

V gene TRBV3-1 (or the pseudogene TRBV3-2) combines with J gene TRBJ2-7, with TRBD1 identical over 8 bases. The V segment lost 3 bases and the J segment 9 bases; nucleotides outside the gene matches: 13. This CDR3 comprises 15 residues. The germline CDR1 and CDR2 sequences are LGHDT and YNNKEL (reference sequence). CDR3 region: CASSQRRQGRLVQYV. CDR3 coding DNA: TGTGCCAGCAGCCAGCGTCGACAGGGGCGGTTAGTGCAGTACGTC.

CDR3 residues: CASRKTVSNQPQHF. Here the CDR3 DNA reads TGTGCCAGCAGAAAGACAGTTAGCAATCAGCCCCAGCATTTT. This chain links TRBV6-5 with TRBJ1-5; D possibly corresponds to TRBD1 (5 bases). From germline, CDR1 is MNHEY and CDR2 SVGAGI. This CDR3 contains 14 residues. Trimming took off 6 bases at V and 0 bases at J, with 9 bases between the two ends.

This rearrangement joins TRBV5-8 to TRBJ1-5; D not resolved. Trimming shortened V by 0 bases and J by 0 bases, and 13 bases separated the two germline ends. In germline, CDR1 is SGHTS, CDR2 YDEGEE. The CDR3 has 17 residues. CDR3 region: CASSLGAGIVSNQPQHF. DNA for the CDR3: TGTGCCAGCAGCTTGGGGGCGGGGATCGTTAGCAATCAGCCCCAGCATTTT. Full variable domain (missing parts from reference TRBV5-8 and TRBJ1-5): EAGVTQSPTHLIKTRGQQATLRCSPISGHTSVYWYQQALGLGLQFLLWYDEGEERNRGNFPPRFSGRQFPNYSSELNVNALELEDSALYLCASSLGAGIVSNQPQHFGDGTRLSIL.

The chain employs TRBV5-1 and TRBJ2-1, with 7 bases that match TRBD1. V gave up 8 bases and J gave up 0 bases; unmatched junction bases: 8. The V gene's germline CDR1 is SGHRS and CDR2 YFSETQ. This CDR3 comprises 15 residues. As DNA, the CDR3 is TGCGCCAGTGTGCCGGGACAGAGCTCCTACAATGAGCAGTTCTTC. It translates to CASVPGQSSYNEQFF.

This chain joins TRBV27 and TRBJ1-2; unclear D gene. V lost 0 bases and J lost 7, with 12 bases in between. This CDR3 has 14 amino acids. The germline CDR1 and CDR2 sequences are MNHEY and SMNVEV (reference sequence). CDR3 protein: CASSLSAPGAGYTF. CDR3 DNA sequence: TGTGCCAGCAGTTTATCGGCCCCTGGAGCTGGCTACACCTTC.

The rearrangement joins TRBV29-1 to TRBJ2-1, with a tentative D call TRBD2 (6 bases). CDR3 size: 16 residues. V was pared by 1 base and J by 7 bases, with 20 bases between. CDR1 is SQVTM, CDR2 ANQGSEA, per germline. The CDR3 region has the DNA TGCAGCGTTGAAGGCTGGGGACTGGCCCTAGTGAATGAGCAGTTCTTC. Protein product: CSVEGWGLALVNEQFF.

The genes are TRBV25-1 and TRBJ2-5; possible D gene TRBD2, 6 bases. Trimming took 3 bases from V and 2 from J, leaving 13 bases between them. The CDR3 extends over 15 amino acids. Germline V CDR1 and CDR2: MGHDK, SYGVNS. The CDR3 nucleotides are TGTGCCAGCAGTGAGGGGTCAGGGAGGCAAGAGACCCAGTACTTC. Protein sequence: CASSEGSGRQETQYF.

This clone was detected only once. The rearrangement uses TRBV5-4 and TRBJ1-1; 7 bases line up with TRBD1. V gave up 3 bases and J gave up 1 base; unmatched junction bases: 9. CDR3 length: 16 residues. Germline values: CDR1 SGHNT, CDR2 YYREEE (reference sequence). This CDR3 reads CASSSESRTGNTEAFF. The CDR3 coding sequence is TGTGCCAGCAGCTCGGAATCAAGGACAGGGAACACTGAAGCTTTCTTT.

The chain employs TRBV11-2 and TRBJ2-2; no clear D gene. Per the germline V gene, CDR1 is SGHAT and CDR2 is FQNNGV. Trimming cost V 5 bases and J 1 base, with 11 bases left between them. CDR3 size: 15 residues. The CDR3 DNA follows: TGTGCCAGCAGCCACCGTTCCAGGAACACCGGGGAGCTGTTTTTT. Protein product: CASSHRSRNTGELFF. Full variable domain (outside the CDR3, taken from reference TRBV11-2 and TRBJ2-2): EAGVAQSPRYKIIEKRQSVAFWCNPISGHATLYWYQQILGQGPKLLIQFQNNGVVDDSQLPKDRFSAERLKGVDSTLKIQPAKLEDSAVYLCASSHRSRNTGELFFGEGSRLTVL.

The V gene is TRBV6-5, the J gene TRBJ1-5, with unresolved D. Germline V gene data show CDR1 as MNHEY and CDR2 as SVGAGI. The V end was cut by 5 bases, the J end by 4 bases, with 6 bases between. This CDR3 has 12 amino acids. The CDR3: CASSHLNQPQHF. In nucleotides, the CDR3 is TGTGCCAGCAGTCACCTAAATCAGCCCCAGCATTTT.

The chain couples TRBV28 to TRBJ1-5, with a tentative D call TRBD1 (5 bases). From germline, CDR1 is MDHEN and CDR2 SYDVKM. The CDR3 loop spans 15 amino acids. Trimming took 1 base from V and 3 from J, leaving 10 bases between them. In nucleotides, the CDR3 is TGTGCCAGCAGTTTATACGGGACTACCAATCAGCCCCAGCATTTT. Its translation: CASSLYGTTNQPQHF.

The chain is built from TRBV5-1 and TRBJ2-5; no clear D gene. CDR1 is SGHRS, CDR2 YFSETQ, per germline. V lost 3 bases, J lost 5 bases, and 17 bases lay in between. The CDR3 is made up of 15 amino acids. Here the CDR3 reads CASSWLGAPVETQYF. The CDR3 DNA reads TGCGCCAGCAGCTGGCTCGGAGCCCCGGTCGAGACCCAGTACTTC.

The CDR3 here is CAWSDTRADTQYF. The DNA of the CDR3 is TGTGCCTGGAGTGATACTAGGGCAGATACGCAGTATTTT. The V and J genes are TRBV30 and TRBJ2-3; tentative D call: TRBD2 (5 bases). The CDR3 extends over 13 amino acids. V lost 1 base and J lost 4, with 9 bases in between. The germline V gene has CDR1 GTSNPN and CDR2 SVGIG (reference sequence).

The rearrangement links TRBV5-8 to TRBJ1-5; weak D call: TRBD1 (5 bases). The CDR3 is made up of 13 amino acids. Trimming stripped 7 bases from V and 5 bases from J, with 13 bases between. Germline V CDR1 and CDR2: SGHTS, YDEGEE. CDR3 nucleotide sequence: TGTGCCAGCGGCAGGGAAGTATATCAGCCCCAGCATTTT. Its translation: CASGREVYQPQHF. The complete variable domain, with remaining parts taken from reference TRBV5-8 and TRBJ1-5, reads EAGVTQSPTHLIKTRGQQATLRCSPISGHTSVYWYQQALGLGLQFLLWYDEGEERNRGNFPPRFSGRQFPNYSSELNVNALELEDSALYLCASGREVYQPQHFGDGTRLSIL.

The chain combines TRBV27 with TRBJ2-3; a weak D match, TRBD2 (7 bases). CDR3 size: 13 residues. The germline V and J ends were trimmed by 4 bases and 8 bases, with 13 bases remaining between them. Germline loops: CDR1 MNHEY, CDR2 SMNVEV (reference sequence). The CDR3 loop is CASSSRGAGTQYF. Written as DNA, the CDR3 is TGTGCCAGCAGTTCTCGGGGGGCAGGTACGCAGTATTTT.

The table lists this clone with a few counts. The chain links TRBV4-2 to TRBJ2-3, with 8 nucleotides matching TRBD2. Losses at the gene ends were 3 bases for V and 5 bases for J; bases not matched to a gene: 4. In germline, CDR1 is LGHNA, CDR2 YNFKEQ. The CDR3 loop spans 14 amino acids. The CDR3 reads CASSQAGGVDTQYF. DNA for the CDR3: TGTGCCAGCAGCCAGGCGGGGGGTGTAGATACGCAGTATTTT.

The CDR3 sequence: CASSRDRGSNQPQHF. CDR3 sequence (DNA): TGTGCCAGCAGCAGGGACAGGGGAAGCAATCAGCCCCAGCATTTT. This chain links TRBV7-2 with TRBJ1-5; TRBD1 matches at 10 bases. Germline values: CDR1 SGHTA, CDR2 FQGNSA. Trimming cost V 5 bases and J 1 base; bases outside gene matches: 2. CDR3 length equals 15 residues.